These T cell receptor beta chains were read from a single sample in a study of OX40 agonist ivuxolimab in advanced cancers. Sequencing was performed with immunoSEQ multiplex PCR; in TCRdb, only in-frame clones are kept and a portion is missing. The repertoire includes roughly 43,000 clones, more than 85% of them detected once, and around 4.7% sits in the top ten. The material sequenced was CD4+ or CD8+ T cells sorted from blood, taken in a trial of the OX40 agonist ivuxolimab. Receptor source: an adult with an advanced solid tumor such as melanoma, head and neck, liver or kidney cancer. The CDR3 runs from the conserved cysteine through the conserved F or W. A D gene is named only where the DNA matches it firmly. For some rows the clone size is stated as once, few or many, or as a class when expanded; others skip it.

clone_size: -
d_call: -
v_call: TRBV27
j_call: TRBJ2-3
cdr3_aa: CASSTGYSTDTQYF

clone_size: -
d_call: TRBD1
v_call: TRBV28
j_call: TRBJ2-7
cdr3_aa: CASTGRDRSYEQYF

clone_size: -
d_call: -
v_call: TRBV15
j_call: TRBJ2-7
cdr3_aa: CATSSSGTPSYEQYF

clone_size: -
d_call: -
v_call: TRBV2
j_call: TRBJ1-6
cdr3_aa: CASRNEFSSYNSPLHF

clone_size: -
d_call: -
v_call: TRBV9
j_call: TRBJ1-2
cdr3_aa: CASSGADGGYTF

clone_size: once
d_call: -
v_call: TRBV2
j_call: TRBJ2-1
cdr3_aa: CASSVWTGTSYNEQFF

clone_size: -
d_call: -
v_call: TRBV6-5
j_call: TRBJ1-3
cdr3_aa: CASSYSRSISGNTIYF

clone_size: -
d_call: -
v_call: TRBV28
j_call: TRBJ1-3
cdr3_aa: CASSLPSGVNTIYF

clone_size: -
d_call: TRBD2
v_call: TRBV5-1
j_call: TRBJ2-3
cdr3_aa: CASSPRLAGVVDTQYF

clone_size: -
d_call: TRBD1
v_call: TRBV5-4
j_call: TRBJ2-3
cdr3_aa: CASSFGTGGSDTQYF

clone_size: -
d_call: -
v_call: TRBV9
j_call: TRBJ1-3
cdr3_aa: CASSVENGDVNTIYF

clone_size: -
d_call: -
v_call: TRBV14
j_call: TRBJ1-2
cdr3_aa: CASGTAYGYTF

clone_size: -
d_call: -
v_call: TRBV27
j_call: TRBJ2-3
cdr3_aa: CASSFRLADTQYF

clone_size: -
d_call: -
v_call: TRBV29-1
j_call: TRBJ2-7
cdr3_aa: CSVSGGYEQYF

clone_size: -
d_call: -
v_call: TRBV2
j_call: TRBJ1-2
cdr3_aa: CASGDRYYGYTF

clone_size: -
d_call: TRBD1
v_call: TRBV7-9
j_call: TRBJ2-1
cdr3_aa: CASSSGQAPSYNEQFF

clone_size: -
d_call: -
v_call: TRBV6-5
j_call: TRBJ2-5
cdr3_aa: CASSKQGYDKTQYF

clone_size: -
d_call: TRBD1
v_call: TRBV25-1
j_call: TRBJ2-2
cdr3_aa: CASSEGDRGYTGELFF

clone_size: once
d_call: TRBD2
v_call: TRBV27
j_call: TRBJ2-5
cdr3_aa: CASSPGTSVETQYF

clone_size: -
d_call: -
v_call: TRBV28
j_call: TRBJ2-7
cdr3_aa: CASSGQRIYEQYF

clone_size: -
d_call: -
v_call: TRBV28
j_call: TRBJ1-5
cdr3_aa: CASIWGAGRSNQPQHF

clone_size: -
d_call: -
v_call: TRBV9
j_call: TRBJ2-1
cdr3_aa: CASSVGEYNEQFF

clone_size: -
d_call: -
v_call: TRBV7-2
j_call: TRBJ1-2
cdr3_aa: CASSSRGLLDGYTF

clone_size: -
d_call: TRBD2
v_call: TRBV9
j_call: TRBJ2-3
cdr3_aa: CASSVVGGSTDTQYF

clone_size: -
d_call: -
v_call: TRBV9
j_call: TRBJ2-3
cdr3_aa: CASSVESGVTDTQYF

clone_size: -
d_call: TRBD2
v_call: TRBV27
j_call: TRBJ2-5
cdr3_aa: CASRSGSGSVETQYF

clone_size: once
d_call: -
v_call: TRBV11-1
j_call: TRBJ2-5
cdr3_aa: CASSLQTDYQETQYF

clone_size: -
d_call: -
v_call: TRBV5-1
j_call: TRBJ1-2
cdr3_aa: CASSADGGHYGYTF

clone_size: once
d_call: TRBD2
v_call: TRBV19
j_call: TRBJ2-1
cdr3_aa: CASSIPTSGPIDTQFF

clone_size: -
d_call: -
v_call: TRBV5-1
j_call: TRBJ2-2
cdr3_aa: CASSFPGTRNTGELFF

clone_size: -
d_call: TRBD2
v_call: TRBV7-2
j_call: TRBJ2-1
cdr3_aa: CASSPHPGTSGGAGYEQFF

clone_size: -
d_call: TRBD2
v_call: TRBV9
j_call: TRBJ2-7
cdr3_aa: CASSVRAGAYEQYF

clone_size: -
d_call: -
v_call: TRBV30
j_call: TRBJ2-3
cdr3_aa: CAWSVQRGGSDTQYF

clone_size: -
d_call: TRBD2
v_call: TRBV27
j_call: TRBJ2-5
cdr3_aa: CASSLQAGGGETQYF

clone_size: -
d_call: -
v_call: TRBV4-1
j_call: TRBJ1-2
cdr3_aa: CASSQEGLDANYGYTF

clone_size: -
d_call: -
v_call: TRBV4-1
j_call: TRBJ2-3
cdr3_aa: CASSLLMNSADTQYF

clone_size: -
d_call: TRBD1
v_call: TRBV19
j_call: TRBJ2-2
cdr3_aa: CASSRDRVGDTGELFF

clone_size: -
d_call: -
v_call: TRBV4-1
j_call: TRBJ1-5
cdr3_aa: CASSQWLGDQPQHF

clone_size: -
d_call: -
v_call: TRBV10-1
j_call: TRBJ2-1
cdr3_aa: CASSETAVDEQFF

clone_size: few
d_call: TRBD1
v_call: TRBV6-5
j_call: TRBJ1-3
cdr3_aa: CASSVDRASGNTIYF

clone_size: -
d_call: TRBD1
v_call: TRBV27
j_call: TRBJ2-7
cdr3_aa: CASSPGQGGYEQYF

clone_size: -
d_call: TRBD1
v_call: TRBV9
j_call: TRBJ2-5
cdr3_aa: CASSPGTGWETQYF

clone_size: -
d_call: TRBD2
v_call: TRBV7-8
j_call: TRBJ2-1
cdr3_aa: CASSSGVAGDYNEQFF

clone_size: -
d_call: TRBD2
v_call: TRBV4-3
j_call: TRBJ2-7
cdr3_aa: CASSQAWASGSYEQYF

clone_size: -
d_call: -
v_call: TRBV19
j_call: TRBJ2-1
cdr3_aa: CASSIPGHPYNEQFF

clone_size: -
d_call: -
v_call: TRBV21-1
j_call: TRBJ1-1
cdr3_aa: CASSQDLKGQAANTEAFF

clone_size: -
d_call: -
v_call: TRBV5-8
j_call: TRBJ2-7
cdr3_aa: CASSSQGFAGREQYF

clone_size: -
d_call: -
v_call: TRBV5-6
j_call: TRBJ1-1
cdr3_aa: CASSLGGRDNTEAFF

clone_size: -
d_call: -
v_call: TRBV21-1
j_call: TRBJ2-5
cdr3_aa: CASTPGQGFIETQYF

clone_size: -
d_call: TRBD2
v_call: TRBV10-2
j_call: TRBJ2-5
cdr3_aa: CASSEGTVAGETQYF